The 18 T cell receptor beta chains below all came from one sample that was sequenced in a study of T cell responses to AZD1222 COVID-19 vaccine. Here immunoSEQ multiplex PCR was the method, and the copy in TCRdb shows in-frame clones only, minus some. The data show 100,000 to 130,000 clones, with 75% to 90% seen just once and about 4.5% held by the top ten. The sample here was peripheral blood, taken on day 0 of AZD1222 vaccination. These receptors were obtained from an adult in good health.

The chain has TRBV11-1 and TRBJ2-1; the D gene is possibly TRBD2 (6 bases). Germline CDR1 SGHAT, CDR2 FQDESV (reference sequence). The CDR3 has 15 amino acids. Deletions cut 3 bases from V and 3 bases from J, with 12 bases between. CDR3: CASSFSLANYNEQFF. In DNA form, the CDR3 reads TGTGCCAGCAGCTTTTCTCTAGCGAACTACAATGAGCAGTTCTTC.

CDR3 amino acids: CASSVPGYYGYTF. The CDR3 coding sequence is TGTGCCAGCAGTGTCCCAGGATACTATGGCTACACCTTC. The V and J genes are TRBV12-3 or TRBV12-4 and TRBJ1-2; D gene ambiguous. Trimming took off 5 bases at V and 3 bases at J, with 10 bases between the two ends. This CDR3 has 13 residues.

This clone has just a few counts. V and J are TRBV28 and TRBJ2-7, with TRBD2 matching over 8 bases. V trimming: 1 base; J trimming: 1 base; junction bases outside the gene matches: 3. The CDR3 length is 15 residues. The V gene's germline CDR1 is MDHEN and CDR2 SYDVKM. CDR3 amino acids: CASSLLGTSSYEQYF. In nucleotides, the CDR3 is TGTGCCAGCAGTTTATTGGGGACTAGTTCCTACGAGCAGTACTTC.

V and J are TRBV7-8 and TRBJ1-3; 9 bases match TRBD1. With 5 bases clipped from V and 6 bases from J, the junction kept 8 bases outside the gene matches. The CDR3 is 15 amino acids. Looked up from germline, CDR1 is SGHVS and CDR2 is FQNEAQ. CDR3 nucleotides: TGTGCCAGCAGCCTAGGGGGACAGGGTGAAAACACCATATATTTT. Residues: CASSLGGQGENTIYF.

This clone was counted a few times. This chain connects TRBV19 to TRBJ2-1; the match to TRBD1 covers 8 bases. V dropped 4 bases and J dropped 9; count of bases not matched to a gene: 5. Germline V gene sequence: CDR1 LNHDA, CDR2 SQIVND (reference sequence). The CDR3 runs to 13 residues. The DNA of the CDR3 is TGTGCCAGTAGTAAACAGGGGGTTGGTGAGCAGTTCTTC. Translated: CASSKQGVGEQFF.

The rearrangement joins TRBV12-1 to TRBJ1-1. TRBV12-1 is described as a pseudogene. CDR3 size: 12 residues. The CDR3 is CASSSSEGEAFF. The CDR3 DNA sequence: TGTGCCAGCAGCTCCTCGGAGGGGGAAGCTTTCTTT.

This sequence joins TRBV12-3 or TRBV12-4 and TRBJ1-1; D possibly corresponds to TRBD1 (6 bases). V was clipped by 3 bases and J by 4 bases, with 6 bases between them. This CDR3 has 12 amino acids. CDR3 sequence reads: CASSFRGTEAFF. In nucleotides, the CDR3 is TGTGCCAGCAGTTTCAGGGGCACTGAAGCTTTCTTT.

CDR3 DNA sequence: TGTGCCAGCAGCGTAGGGGGCTGGACTGAAGCTTTCTTT. Translation: CASSVGGWTEAFF. The chain couples TRBV9 to TRBJ1-1, with D tentatively TRBD1 (5 bases). The CDR3 spans 13 residues. The V gene lost 0 bases and the J gene lost 5 bases, with 8 bases spanning the gap. Germline V CDR1 and CDR2: SGDLS, YYNGEE.

This chain uses TRBV3-1 (or the pseudogene TRBV3-2) with TRBJ1-5, with unresolved D. This CDR3 region has 17 residues. Germline CDR1 is LGHDT and CDR2 is YNNKEL (reference sequence). With 5 bases removed from V and 0 bases from J, the gap between germline ends came to 17 bases. CDR3 sequence (DNA): TGTGCCAGCAGCAAAAGTACACCCTCTTTTAGCAATCAGCCCCAGCATTTT. Its translation is CASSKSTPSFSNQPQHF.

The chain carries TRBV6-5 and TRBJ1-1; a possible D gene is TRBD1 (5 bases). V lost 6 bases and J lost 5, with 13 bases in between. This CDR3 spans 13 amino acids. Germline V lookup: CDR1 MNHEY, CDR2 SVGAGI. CDR3 region: CASRVGGWTEAFF. Written as DNA, the CDR3 is TGTGCCAGCAGAGTCGGGGGTTGGACTGAAGCTTTCTTT.

V usage is TRBV18 and J usage is TRBJ1-3; 7 nucleotides match TRBD1. The germline V gene encodes CDR1 KGHSH and CDR2 LQKENI. This CDR3 spans 18 amino acids. V trimming: 1 base; J trimming: 5 bases; junction bases outside the gene matches: 14. CDR3 residues: CASSPRGPPGGIRNTIYF. The CDR3 DNA follows: TGTGCCAGCTCACCACGGGGCCCGCCAGGGGGGATTCGAAACACCATATATTTT.

The V gene is TRBV21-1, the J gene TRBJ1-1; the listed D gene, TRBD1, was not tested against the DNA. TRBV21-1 is given as a pseudogene. The CDR3 has 13 amino acids. The CDR3, as DNA: TGTGCCAGCAGCAAAATACAGGGGGATCAAGCTTTCTTT. Amino acid sequence: CASSKIQGDQAFF.

This chain joins TRBV30 and TRBJ1-2, with no clear D. Trimming left V 1 base short and J 2 bases short, with 8 bases between. The germline V gene encodes CDR1 GTSNPN and CDR2 SVGIG (reference sequence). This CDR3 contains 13 residues. The CDR3, as DNA: TGTGCCTGGAGTGCCCTTGGAAACTATGGCTACACCTTC. It translates to CAWSALGNYGYTF.

V gene TRBV7-9 combines with J gene TRBJ1-5; no reliable D call. Trimming stripped 1 base from V and 4 bases from J, with 5 bases between. The CDR3 consists of 13 residues. Germline CDR1 reads SEHNR; CDR2 reads FQNEAQ (reference sequence). CDR3 protein: CASSLGVNQPQHF. In DNA form, the CDR3 reads TGTGCCAGCAGCTTAGGAGTGAATCAGCCCCAGCATTTT.

The V gene is TRBV21-1, the J gene TRBJ2-7. TRBV21-1 is flagged as a pseudogene. CDR3 length: 11 amino acids. CDR3: CAGSSSYEQYF. The CDR3 nucleotides are TGTGCCGGATCAAGCTCCTACGAGCAGTACTTC.

This chain uses TRBV2 with TRBJ2-5; TRBD2 aligns across 7 bases. With V trimmed by 4 bases and J by 5 bases, 10 bases remained unmatched. CDR3 size: 15 residues. Germline V gives CDR1 SNHLY, CDR2 FYNNEI. The CDR3 region is CASSVMAGVGETQYF. The CDR3 bases are TGTGCCAGCAGTGTCATGGCGGGAGTGGGGGAGACCCAGTACTTC. The whole variable domain, remainder taken from reference TRBV2 and TRBJ2-5, is EPEVTQTPSHQVTQMGQEVILRCVPISNHLYFYWYRQILGQKVEFLVSFYNNEISEKSEIFDDQFSVERPDGSNFTLKIRSTKLEDSAMYFCASSVMAGVGETQYFGPGTRLLVL.

V is TRBV30 and J is TRBJ1-5, with no clear D. Trimming took off 1 base at V and 0 bases at J, with 10 bases between the two ends. CDR1 and CDR2 from the germline V gene are GTSNPN and SVGIG (reference sequence). The CDR3 is 15 residues long. The CDR3 DNA reads as TGTGCCTGGAGTGCCGGCAGGTATAGCAATCAGCCCCAGCATTTT. Protein sequence: CAWSAGRYSNQPQHF.

The rearrangement links TRBV5-1 to TRBJ1-4, with D tentatively TRBD1 (6 bases). This CDR3 contains 14 residues. Germline-derived CDR1 and CDR2 are SGHRS and YFSETQ. Trimming removed 2 bases from V and 8 bases from J, with 13 bases in between. This chain's CDR3 is CASSFQGHHEKLFF. DNA of the CDR3: TGCGCCAGCAGCTTCCAGGGACACCACGAAAAACTGTTTTTT.